Shown below are 28 T cell receptor beta chains from a single sample sequenced in a study of T-cell reconstitution after alpha-beta-depleted transplantation in children. Unique molecular identifiers were incorporated into the prepared TCRbeta library. TCRdb itself ran the PCR reads through MiXCR, one entry per CDR3 protein. The sample shows about 460,000 distinct CDR3 sequences, about 10% of them seen only once. Sequencing used PBMCs, mostly from graft donor cells, obtained 180 days after TCRalphabeta/CD19-depleted stem cell transplant. These receptors came from a female patient aged 2-10 years who had a stem cell transplant for aplastic anemia, so the T cells may come from the graft donor.

The genes are TRBV28 and TRBJ2-4, with 8 bases aligning to TRBD2. The CDR3 spans 16 residues. V lost 3 bases, J lost 13 bases, and 17 bases stayed unmatched. Germline V gene sequence: CDR1 MDHEN, CDR2 SYDVKM. The CDR3 nucleotides read TGTGCCAGCAGTTTGAATAAGATCTTGAGCGGGAGTGGGCAGTACTTC. Protein product: CASSLNKILSGSGQYF.

This clonotype occurred a few times. DNA of the CDR3: TGTGCCAGCAGTTTGGGCTTCAGGGAAATCCGCGGCGAGCAGTACTTC. Amino acid sequence: CASSLGFREIRGEQYF. The rearrangement links TRBV28 to TRBJ2-7, with a weak D call TRBD1 (5 bases). Deletions cut 3 bases from V and 6 bases from J, with 21 bases between. The CDR3 runs 16 residues. The germline V gene has CDR1 MDHEN and CDR2 SYDVKM.

This clonotype came up a few times. The gene calls are TRBV20-1 and TRBJ1-2, with TRBD1 matching 8 bases. CDR1 and CDR2 (germline): DFQATT, SNEGSKA (reference sequence). The CDR3 loop spans 16 amino acids. J gave up 3 bases and V 0 bases, and 9 bases lay outside the gene matches. The CDR3 coding sequence is TGCAGTGCTAGAGATCCTCGGACAGGGCTGGACTATGGCTACACCTTC. It is translated as CSARDPRTGLDYGYTF.

This clonotype was observed a handful of times. DNA of the CDR3: TGTGCCAGCAGCTTCCCATTATACGAGCAGTACTTC. It yields the protein CASSFPLYEQYF. This chain uses TRBV7-9 with TRBJ2-7; D gene ambiguous. V shed 3 bases and J shed 4 bases, with 7 bases lying between them. From germline, CDR1 is SEHNR and CDR2 FQNEAQ (reference sequence). This CDR3 region has 12 residues.

This clonotype came up a few times. The chain employs TRBV3-1 and TRBJ2-5; the D is unclear. The V gene's germline CDR1 is LGHDT and CDR2 YNNKEL (reference sequence). This CDR3 spans 14 amino acids. V was cut by 0 bases and J by 2 bases, with 7 bases left in between. CDR3 region: CASSQEHPQETQYF. CDR3 in DNA: TGTGCCAGCAGCCAAGAACACCCTCAAGAGACCCAGTACTTC.

This clonotype was recorded many times. The V and J genes are TRBV6-5 and TRBJ2-1, with a possible D match to TRBD2 (5 bases). The V end was cut by 4 bases, the J end by 2 bases, with 15 bases between. There are 16 residues in the CDR3. Per germline, CDR1 MNHEY and CDR2 SVGAGI. The CDR3 DNA reads TGTGCCAGCAGTTCGGTAGGGAGAGGAGCCTACAATGAGCAGTTCTTC. This translates into CASSSVGRGAYNEQFF.

V gene TRBV7-9 combines with J gene TRBJ1-1, with D possibly matching TRBD1 (6 bases). The V end was cut by 4 bases, the J end by 4 bases, with 16 bases between. Germline lookup yields CDR1 SEHNR and CDR2 FQNEAQ (reference sequence). This CDR3 has 15 amino acids. The CDR3 sequence is CASSSGYREGTEAFF. The CDR3, as DNA: TGTGCCAGCAGCTCCGGGTACAGGGAAGGCACTGAAGCTTTCTTT.

The sample holds many counts of this clonotype. The rearrangement uses TRBV20-1 and TRBJ1-1; D call uncertain. This CDR3 spans 17 amino acids. Germline lookup yields CDR1 DFQATT and CDR2 SNEGSKA (reference sequence). V was pared by 0 bases and J by 0 bases, with 17 bases between. The CDR3 DNA sequence: TGCAGTGCTAGAGATAGAGGAGGAACACGCATGAACACTGAAGCTTTCTTT. Residues: CSARDRGGTRMNTEAFF.

This clonotype has just a few counts. V usage is TRBV3-1 and J usage is TRBJ2-7; no firm D call. This CDR3 spans 14 amino acids. Germline V gives CDR1 LGHDT, CDR2 YNNKEL (reference sequence). The V gene lost 0 bases and the J gene lost 2 bases, with 8 bases spanning the gap. The CDR3 is CASSQEDRTYEQYF. In DNA, the CDR3 is TGTGCCAGCAGCCAAGAGGACCGAACCTACGAGCAGTACTTC.

The rearrangement links TRBV6-5 to TRBJ2-1, with unresolved D. Germline V lookup: CDR1 MNHEY, CDR2 SVGAGI. Trimming left V 7 bases short and J 0 bases short, with 13 bases between. This CDR3 is 15 amino acids long. In nucleotides, the CDR3 is TGTGCCAGCACGTTACCGGGCAGCTCCTACAATGAGCAGTTCTTC. Translating gives CASTLPGSSYNEQFF.

J is TRBJ2-1 and V is TRBV7-2; D unresolved. The germline gives CDR1 SGHTA, CDR2 FQGNSA. The CDR3 has 12 residues. The V end lost 5 bases, the J end lost 8 bases, and 10 bases lay between the germline ends. This CDR3 reads CASSPPFDEQFF. CDR3 DNA sequence: TGTGCCAGCAGCCCCCCGTTCGATGAGCAGTTCTTC. The variable domain in full, with the rest retrieved from reference TRBV7-2 and TRBJ2-1, is GAGVSQSPSNKVTEKGKDVELRCDPISGHTALYWYRQSLGQGLEFLIYFQGNSAPDKSGLPSDRFSAERTGGSVSTLTIQRTQQEDSAVYLCASSPPFDEQFFGPGTRLTVL.

J is TRBJ1-5 and V is TRBV5-5; tentative D call: TRBD1 (6 bases). Germline assignment: CDR1 SGHKS and CDR2 YYEKEE (reference sequence). The V end lost 2 bases, the J end lost 6 bases, and 12 bases lay between the germline ends. This CDR3 comprises 14 residues. CDR3 in amino acids: CASSLGGSTQPQHF. CDR3 DNA sequence: TGTGCCAGCAGCTTAGGGGGTTCTACTCAGCCCCAGCATTTT.

The rearrangement uses TRBV28 and TRBJ2-3, with D unresolved. The V end was cut by 4 bases, the J end by 2 bases, with 13 bases between. Germline-derived CDR1 and CDR2 are MDHEN and SYDVKM. The CDR3 runs to 15 residues. CDR3 in DNA: TGTGCCAGCAGTTCACACCTGGGTCTCACAGATACGCAGTATTTT. Protein: CASSSHLGLTDTQYF.

The genes are TRBV4-3 and TRBJ1-1; TRBD1 might be the D (6 bases). The CDR3 is 19 amino acids. Looked up from germline, CDR1 is LGHNA and CDR2 is YSLEER. Trimming left V 0 bases short and J 0 bases short, with 20 bases between. This chain's CDR3 is CASSQDFNQGTWVNTEAFF. CDR3 bases: TGCGCCAGCAGCCAAGATTTTAATCAGGGGACGTGGGTGAACACTGAAGCTTTCTTT.

The table lists this clonotype with a few counts. The chain links TRBV20-1 to TRBJ2-1; D gene ambiguous. CDR1 and CDR2 from the germline V gene are DFQATT and SNEGSKA (reference sequence). CDR3 size: 12 residues. V dropped 6 bases and J dropped 6 bases, with 12 bases sitting between them. The CDR3 region is CSAPKPGNEQFF. CDR3 bases: TGCAGTGCCCCGAAGCCGGGCAATGAGCAGTTCTTC.

This clonotype occurred many times. V is TRBV29-1 and J is TRBJ2-3; D may be TRBD2 (6 bases). With 6 bases removed from V and 3 bases from J, the gap between germline ends came to 10 bases. The length of the CDR3 is 12 residues. Germline V gives CDR1 SQVTM, CDR2 ANQGSEA. This chain's CDR3 is CSVTSTTDTQYF. The CDR3 DNA reads as TGCAGCGTGACTAGTACTACAGATACGCAGTATTTT.

This clonotype was recorded a few times. J is TRBJ2-1 and V is TRBV24-1; 10 nucleotides match TRBD2. CDR3 length: 17 amino acids. CDR1 and CDR2 from the germline V gene are KGHDR and SFDVKD. J lost 4 bases, V lost 4 bases, and 9 bases had no gene match. The CDR3: CATSEPHRLAGYNEQFF. CDR3 nucleotides: TGTGCCACCAGTGAGCCCCACCGACTAGCGGGTTACAATGAGCAGTTCTTC.

The chain carries TRBV11-2 and TRBJ2-7, with a tentative D call TRBD2 (7 bases). This CDR3 spans 14 amino acids. The germline V gene encodes CDR1 SGHAT and CDR2 FQNNGV. With 6 bases removed from V and 6 bases from J, the gap between germline ends came to 18 bases. As DNA, the CDR3 is TGTGCCAGCAGGATGGGGAACGGGGGGCTCGAGCAGTACTTC. Its protein is CASRMGNGGLEQYF.

This clonotype has more than one count but fewer than ten. The chain couples TRBV24-1 to TRBJ2-4; D uncertain. Germline-derived CDR1 and CDR2 are KGHDR and SFDVKD. V was trimmed by 2 bases and J by 2 bases, leaving 6 bases between them. This CDR3 comprises 14 residues. The CDR3 spells CATSDYSSKNIQYF. The CDR3 bases are TGTGCCACCAGTGATTACAGCTCCAAAAACATTCAGTACTTC.

This clonotype occurred a few times. The rearrangement joins TRBV6-1 to TRBJ1-1; 9 positions match TRBD1. V was clipped by 6 bases and J by 5 bases; unmatched bases: 10. The CDR3 totals 15 residues. Germline loops: CDR1 MNHNS, CDR2 SASEGT. This CDR3 reads CASRPGQGRVTEAFF. The CDR3 nucleotides read TGTGCCAGCAGGCCAGGACAGGGGCGGGTGACTGAAGCTTTCTTT.

This clonotype was detected a few times. This chain links TRBV10-3 with TRBJ2-1; TRBD1 matches 12 bases. The CDR3 length is 14 residues. J lost 8 bases, V lost 6 bases, and 5 bases had no gene match. Per germline, CDR1 ENHRY and CDR2 SYGVKD. CDR3 sequence reads: CAIRPGQGAHEQFF. DNA of the CDR3: TGTGCCATCAGGCCGGGACAGGGGGCCCATGAGCAGTTCTTC.

This clonotype was seen a handful of times. V and J are TRBV11-2 and TRBJ2-3; 7 positions match TRBD2. CDR1 and CDR2 (germline): SGHAT, FQNNGV. CDR3 length: 13 residues. The junction had 2 bases not matched to a gene; V was cut back by 3 bases and J by 5 bases. In nucleotides, the CDR3 is TGTGCCAGCAGCTTTGCGGGAGAAGATACGCAGTATTTT. It yields the protein CASSFAGEDTQYF.

The gene calls are TRBV3-1 and TRBJ2-1; the match to TRBD2 covers 13 bases. With 0 bases clipped from V and 0 bases from J, the junction kept 8 bases outside the gene matches. The CDR3 runs to 20 residues. Germline CDR1 is LGHDT and CDR2 is YNNKEL (reference sequence). CDR3 nucleotide sequence: TGTGCCAGCAGCCAAGATCCGAGGACTAGCGGGGGAAGCTCCTACAATGAGCAGTTCTTC. Translated: CASSQDPRTSGGSSYNEQFF.

A few counts support this clonotype. This chain connects TRBV3-1 to TRBJ2-1; D uncertain. V gave up 6 bases and J gave up 9 bases, with 9 bases separating them. This CDR3 region has 11 residues. The germline V gene has CDR1 LGHDT and CDR2 YNNKEL (reference sequence). The CDR3 is CASRLGSEQFF. The CDR3 coding sequence is TGTGCCAGCAGGCTTGGTAGTGAGCAGTTCTTC.

This clonotype has a handful of counts. The rearrangement joins TRBV19 to TRBJ2-1; TRBD2 is a possible D gene (5 bases). Germline V gives CDR1 LNHDA, CDR2 SQIVND (reference sequence). Trimming removed 4 bases from V and 6 bases from J, with 13 bases in between. The CDR3 sequence is 14 residues long. The CDR3 protein is CASSKQEARNEQFF. CDR3 coding DNA: TGTGCCAGTAGTAAGCAGGAGGCCCGCAATGAGCAGTTCTTC.

The V gene is TRBV4-1, the J gene TRBJ1-3; D may be TRBD1 (5 bases). The germline V gene has CDR1 MGHRA and CDR2 YSYEKL. This CDR3 is built from 18 residues. V lost 0 bases and J lost 0, with 15 bases in between. The CDR3 is CASSQEGEIWHSGNTIYF. The CDR3 region has the DNA TGCGCCAGCAGCCAAGAGGGGGAGATTTGGCACTCTGGAAACACCATATATTTT.

The rearrangement uses TRBV5-1 and TRBJ2-2; D might be TRBD2 (6 bases). From germline, CDR1 is SGHRS and CDR2 YFSETQ. The CDR3 sequence is 18 residues long. Trimming stripped 3 bases from V and 3 bases from J, with 21 bases between. The CDR3 DNA is TGCGCCAGCAGCTGGCGGGGATGGGGCCTAAAAGACACCGGGGAGCTGTTTTTT. Translation gives CASSWRGWGLKDTGELFF.

This clonotype was observed a handful of times. The rearrangement joins TRBV20-1 to TRBJ2-1; D may be TRBD2 (5 bases). The germline gives CDR1 DFQATT, CDR2 SNEGSKA (reference sequence). The CDR3 has 11 amino acids. V was clipped by 6 bases and J by 7 bases, with 10 bases between them. CDR3 coding DNA: TGCAGTGCGAGTCGCGGGAATGAGCAGTTCTTC. Protein product: CSASRGNEQFF.